The sequence of this T cell receptor beta chain was determined in a study of blood T cells in healthy people across ages. Overall study findings and caveats: A greater number of naive CD4+ cells and higher diversity distinguished long-lived donors from aged donors. Calculation of diversity from one million T cells yielded estimates considered to be underestimates.

A second PCR, run for roughly 7 to 12 cycles, used a sample-barcoded 5' primer plus a J-beta primer mix. TCRdb ran MiXCR on the 5' RACE reads and lists one entry per CDR3 protein. Of about 1 million distinct CDR3 sequences in the sample, 45% were seen once. CDR3 length: 12 amino acids. Germline V gives CDR1 SNHLY, CDR2 FYNNEI. To note about this clonotype: As yet, its antigen is unknown.

Peripheral blood was drawn, approximately 9.7 milliliters per donor. The authors extracted at least 5 micrograms of total RNA per sample. The sample comprised blood. This receptor was obtained from a woman aged 55-70 years in good health. V usage is TRBV2 and J usage is TRBJ2-7; 7 bases line up with TRBD2. The end of the DNA fits TRBJ2-5 better, so the J call may be wrong. The DNA for the CDR3 is TGTGCCAGCGAGCGGGATCGAGAGACCCAGTACTTC. The encoded protein is CASERDRETQYF.